This is a list of T cell receptor beta chains from one sample in a study of blood T cells in healthy people across ages. TCRdb called the 5' RACE reads again in MiXCR, with one record for every CDR3 protein. The sample consists of approximately 600,000 distinct CDR3 sequences, under 70% of them appearing once. Sequenced material: blood. The receptors originated from a man aged 55 to 70 in good health. CDR3s include the opening cysteine and the closing phenylalanine or tryptophan. A D gene is named only where the DNA matches it firmly. Size is omitted from some rows. Given values are once, few, many or a class for expanded clones.

d_call	cdr3_length	clone_size	v_call	j_call	cdr3_nt	cdr3_aa
.	16	.	TRBV5-1	TRBJ1-1	TGCGCCAGCAGCCTATCAGGGGCCGTAAAGAACACTGAAGCTTTCTTT	CASSLSGAVKNTEAFF
TRBD2	13	few	TRBV6-1	TRBJ2-7	TGTGCCAGCAGGCTTAGCGGGGTGGACGAGCAGTACTTC	CASRLSGVDEQYF
.	18	few	TRBV27	TRBJ2-6	TGTGCCAGCACAGGAGGGGACAGCGGCAGCTCTGGGGCCAACGTCCTGACTTTC	CASTGGDSGSSGANVLTF
TRBD1	13	.	TRBV29-1	TRBJ2-3	TGCAGCGTAGGACAGGCCTTCACAGATACGCAGTATTTT	CSVGQAFTDTQYF
.	13	.	TRBV15	TRBJ2-7	TGTGCCACCAGCAGAGCAAGGAGCTACGAGCAGTACTTC	CATSRARSYEQYF
.	13	.	TRBV7-2	TRBJ2-7	TGTGCCAGCAGTCAACGGGGTCGGAGCGAGCAGTACTTC	CASSQRGRSEQYF
.	15	.	TRBV12-3/TRBV12-4	TRBJ2-3	TGTGCCAGCAGCCCTTTGGGGACGATGGTGGATACGCAGTATTTT	CASSPLGTMVDTQYF
TRBD1	14	.	TRBV6-6	TRBJ2-7	TGTGCCAGCACCGAAGGGACAGGGTGGTACGAGCAGTACTTC	CASTEGTGWYEQYF
.	16	.	TRBV4-1	TRBJ2-5	TGCGCCAGCAGCCAAGGAGCCCTGATTTTCCAAGAGACCCAGTACTTC	CASSQGALIFQETQYF
TRBD1	14	.	TRBV28	TRBJ1-4	TGTGCCAGCAGGATCCCGGGACAGAAGGAAAAACTGTTTTTT	CASRIPGQKEKLFF
.	17	.	TRBV4-1	TRBJ2-3	TGCGCCAGCAGCCAAGATCACAGGCTGGTGGACACAGATACGCAGTATTTT	CASSQDHRLVDTDTQYF
TRBD2	15	.	TRBV5-1	TRBJ2-3	TGCGCCAGCAGCTTAGCGGGGCCCCCCACAGATACGCAGTATTTT	CASSLAGPPTDTQYF
TRBD1	17	.	TRBV3-1	TRBJ2-5	TGTGCCAGCAGCCAAGGCCTCTCGGGGCAGGGGGAAGAGACCCAGTACTTC	CASSQGLSGQGEETQYF
TRBD2	14	.	TRBV29-1	TRBJ2-3	TGCAGCGTTGCGGACGGGGGGGCAACAGATACGCAGTATTTT	CSVADGGATDTQYF
.	16	.	TRBV7-2	TRBJ1-5	TGTGCCAGCAGCTTCGCGGGTGCCCTTAGCAATCAGCCCCAGCATTTT	CASSFAGALSNQPQHF
.	13	.	TRBV12-3/TRBV12-4	TRBJ1-1	TGTGCCAGCAGTTTATTTGGGGTTACTGAAGCTTTCTTT	CASSLFGVTEAFF
.	14	.	TRBV7-9	TRBJ1-2	TGTGCCAGCAGCTTAGCTACAGGGAACTATGGCTACACCTTC	CASSLATGNYGYTF
.	14	few	TRBV9	TRBJ2-7	TGTGCCAGCAGCGTAGGCGGACAGACTGGAGAGCAGTACTTC	CASSVGGQTGEQYF
.	13	.	TRBV24-1	TRBJ2-6	TGTGCCACTCAGGGGAATGGGGCCAACGTCCTGACTTTC	CATQGNGANVLTF
.	15	.	TRBV18	TRBJ2-3	TGTGCCAGCTCACCACCGGGCCTTAGCACAGATACGCAGTATTTT	CASSPPGLSTDTQYF
.	14	.	TRBV5-6	TRBJ1-2	TGTGCCAGCAGCTTGTGGCCGGCAAGCAATGGCTACACCTTC	CASSLWPASNGYTF
.	16	.	TRBV18	TRBJ1-1	TGTGCCAGCTCACCGCGCACACCGGGCTCGGGCACTGAAGCTTTCTTT	CASSPRTPGSGTEAFF
TRBD1	12	few	TRBV29-1	TRBJ2-5	TGCAGCGGATCCACAGGGGTCGAGACCCAGTACTTC	CSGSTGVETQYF
TRBD1	18	.	TRBV6-1	TRBJ1-1	TGTGCCAGCAGTCCCCTTTCATGGACAGGAGGGCCGAACACTGAAGCTTTCTTT	CASSPLSWTGGPNTEAFF
TRBD2	16	.	TRBV7-2	TRBJ2-1	TGTGCCAGCAGCGTAGCCGGGGGGGCTAGAAGGAGGGAGCAGTTCTTC	CASSVAGGARRREQFF
.	12	.	TRBV12-3/TRBV12-4	TRBJ1-2	TGTGCCAGCAGGTCATTAGTGTCATCCTACACCTTC	CASRSLVSSYTF
TRBD1	15	few	TRBV28	TRBJ2-7	TGTGCCAGCAGCCCCGACAGGGGGGCCTCTTACGAGCAGTACTTC	CASSPDRGASYEQYF
TRBD1	13	.	TRBV28	TRBJ2-7	TGTGCCAGCAGCGCAGGTCCAGGGGGCGAGCAGTACTTC	CASSAGPGGEQYF
TRBD1	15	few	TRBV29-1	TRBJ1-1	TGCAGCGTTGGTTACCTGGGACAGACGAACACTGAAGCTTTCTTT	CSVGYLGQTNTEAFF
.	12	.	TRBV9	TRBJ2-7	TGTGCCAGCAGCGCGGACGCGTACGAGCAGTACTTC	CASSADAYEQYF
.	12	.	TRBV15	TRBJ2-7	TGTGCCACCAGCAGGGACTTCCGCGAGCAGTACTTC	CATSRDFREQYF
.	15	.	TRBV6-1	TRBJ2-1	TGTGCCAGCAGTGAAGGAAGGGGTGCCTACAATGAGCAGTTCTTC	CASSEGRGAYNEQFF
.	13	few	TRBV7-9	TRBJ2-7	TGTGCCAGCAGCCCCAGACGGGGCCACGAGCAGTACTTC	CASSPRRGHEQYF
.	13	.	TRBV3-1	TRBJ1-1	TGTGCCAGCAGCCAAGTAGAGAACACTGAAGCTTTCTTT	CASSQVENTEAFF
.	15	few	TRBV9	TRBJ2-5	TGTGCCAGCAGCGTAGTGCCAGGGAATGGAGAGACCCAGTACTTC	CASSVVPGNGETQYF
TRBD1	16	.	TRBV9	TRBJ2-5	TGTGCCAGCAGCGCAAAACAGGGGGCGCTCCAAGAGACCCAGTACTTC	CASSAKQGALQETQYF
.	14	.	TRBV25-1	TRBJ2-1	TGTGCCAGCATAGGGCAAATCTCCTACAATGAGCAGTTCTTC	CASIGQISYNEQFF
TRBD2	14	.	TRBV11-2	TRBJ2-1	TGTGCCAGCGGACTAGCGGGCCCCTACAATGAGCAGTTCTTC	CASGLAGPYNEQFF
.	12	few	TRBV20-1	TRBJ2-7	TGCAGTGCTAGAAGGGATTCCTACGAGCAGTACTTC	CSARRDSYEQYF
.	15	.	TRBV9	TRBJ2-7	TGTGCCAGCAGCGTAGAAGGGGCAGGAGGGTACGAGCAGTACTTC	CASSVEGAGGYEQYF
TRBD1	16	.	TRBV4-2	TRBJ1-2	TGTGCCAGCAGCCGGAACCAGGGGGCCACTAACTATGGCTACACCTTC	CASSRNQGATNYGYTF
.	12	.	TRBV29-1	TRBJ2-7	TGCAGCGTTGGGTTAGGGGGGATCGAGCAGTACTTC	CSVGLGGIEQYF
TRBD2	15	.	TRBV3-1	TRBJ2-1	TGTGCCAGCAGCCAAGGAGGGACTAACTACAATGAGCAGTTCTTC	CASSQGGTNYNEQFF
.	17	.	TRBV24-1	TRBJ2-2	TGTGCCACCAGTGATTCCCCACCCGGGACAAACACCGGGGAGCTGTTTTTT	CATSDSPPGTNTGELFF
.	17	.	TRBV20-1	TRBJ2-1	TGCAGTGCTAGAGGGAACGCCGCCGAATGGTCCTACAATGAGCAGTTCTTC	CSARGNAAEWSYNEQFF
.	12	.	TRBV7-2	TRBJ1-1	TGTGCCAGCAGTCCAACCTACGCTGAAGCTTTCTTT	CASSPTYAEAFF
TRBD1	16	.	TRBV5-6	TRBJ1-2	TGTGCCAGCAGTCTGTCCGGGACAGGGGGCCTCTATGGCTACACCTTC	CASSLSGTGGLYGYTF
TRBD2	16	.	TRBV6-5	TRBJ2-1	TGTGCCAGCAGTTACCGGATACTAGCGGGGACAAACCCGCAGTTCTTC	CASSYRILAGTNPQFF
.	13	few	TRBV7-2	TRBJ1-2	TGTGCCAGCAGCTTAGCGTCCGGCTATGGCTACACCTTC	CASSLASGYGYTF
TRBD1	14	few	TRBV29-1	TRBJ2-5	TGCAGCGTTTCCGGGACAGGGCTCCAAGAGACCCAGTACTTC	CSVSGTGLQETQYF